This T cell receptor (beta chain) was obtained from a study of T-cell reconstitution after alpha-beta-depleted transplantation in children (dated by TCRdb to about 2016). In terms of the full investigation: Using TCR repertoire profiling, the study followed T-cell immune reconstitution in a quantitative way in children after TCRalphabeta/CD19-depleted allogeneic hematopoietic cell transplantation.

Per the publication, the treatment or condition label means: allogeneic hematopoietic cell transplantation with graft depleted of TCRalphabeta T cells and CD19 B cells. The transplant recipients were children given TCRalphabeta/CD19-depleted allogeneic hematopoietic cell grafts. Receptor amplification or capture employed PCR. Instrument on record: Illumina HiSeq 2500. To normalize quantification of the TCRbeta repertoire, the TCR libraries were built with molecular barcoding that relied on unique molecular identifiers. TCRdb reran the public reads through fastp at Q25 and MiXCR, keeping productive beta chains. Each entry merges the rows of one CDR3 protein and shows their most common DNA and genes. Recorded for this sample are hundreds of thousands of distinct CDR3 sequences; roughly 8% of them occurred a single time. Approximately 6% of the sample goes to the ten largest clones. The V and J ends are trimmed by 2 bases and 8 bases, leaving 15 bases between them. From the cysteine up to the phenylalanine, the CDR3 has a length of 14 residues. CDR3 DNA only is kept here, 42 bases in frame from base 1.

General study outcomes and caveats: The frequencies of hyperexpanded clones fell over the following months, and after one year, T-cell counts and TCRbeta diversity were mostly attributed to newly produced T cells. About two months after transplant, the apparently early recovery of alphabetaT-cell counts reportedly depended on just several hundred clones that had expanded rapidly and came from non-depleted graft cells. In some patients, high TCRbeta diversity at day 60 was attributed to recipient T cells and intrathymic progenitors that had survived conditioning.

This clonotype showed up many times. It lacks a known antigen. Base qualities are missing; no much larger clone stands one base away. This sequence was found in a male patient under 18 who had a stem cell transplant for acute lymphoblastic leukemia, so the T cells may come from the graft donor. Rearrangement joined TRBV12-3 or TRBV12-4 to TRBJ1-1; the D gene remains uncertain. Material: PBMCs, mostly from graft donor cells, obtained 180 days after TCRalphabeta/CD19-depleted stem cell transplant. The nucleotides are TGTGCCAGCAGTTTACATAGTAGTGGCGGGGAAGCTTTCTTT. Its translation reads: CASSLHSSGGEAFF.